This T cell receptor beta chain was observed in a study of Ad26.COV2.S vaccination and SARS-CoV-2 variants. From germline, CDR1 is SEHNR and CDR2 FQNEAQ (reference sequence). The CDR3 totals 14 residues. V lost 1 base and J 9 bases, leaving 10 bases between the germline ends. Treatment described: about 20 received Ad26.COV2.S at low or high dose, single or two shots; roughly five received placebo; per-sample allocation not given. At day 63 after the first vaccine or placebo injection, samples were drawn. Measured with immunoSEQ multiplex PCR; TCRdb has only the in-frame clones, and not every one. In the table there are about 680,000 clones, around 90% of which are singletons.

Source: peripheral blood, taken in a trial of Ad26.COV2.S vaccine versus placebo. The clonotype originates from a person between 18 and 65 years old who received the Ad26.COV2.S COVID-19 vaccine or a placebo. The chain combines TRBV7-9 with TRBJ1-6, with D hard to call. CDR3 nucleotides: TGTGCCAGCAGCTTAGTCGCCCTGGTTTCACCCCTCCACTTT. This gives the protein CASSLVALVSPLHF.